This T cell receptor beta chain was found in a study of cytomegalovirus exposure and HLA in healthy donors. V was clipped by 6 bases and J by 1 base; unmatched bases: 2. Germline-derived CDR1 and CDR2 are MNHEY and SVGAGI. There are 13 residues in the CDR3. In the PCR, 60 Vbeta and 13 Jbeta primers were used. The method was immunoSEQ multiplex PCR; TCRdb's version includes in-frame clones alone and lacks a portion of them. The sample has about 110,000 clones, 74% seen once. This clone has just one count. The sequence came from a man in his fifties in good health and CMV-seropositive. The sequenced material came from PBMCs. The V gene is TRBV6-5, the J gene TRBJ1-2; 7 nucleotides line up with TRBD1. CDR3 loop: CASSPGGNYGYTF. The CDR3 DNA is TGTGCCAGCAGCCCAGGGGGTAACTATGGCTACACCTTC.